A selection of T cell receptor beta chains follows, all from one sample in a study of cytomegalovirus exposure and HLA in healthy donors. Using immunoSEQ multiplex PCR, the repertoire was profiled, and TCRdb retains in-frame clones only, with some absent. The sample includes 79,000 or so clones, 79% of them seen just once. Material for sequencing was PBMCs. These receptors all come from a woman between 40 and 55 years old in good health and CMV-seropositive. Each CDR3 is given without its conserved first and last residue. The order of the fields is CDR3 protein, V gene, J gene, clone size. A clone size is listed for some rows: how often the clone was seen (once, few, many), or a class if it is expanded.

ASSTTGNGAQY,TRBV7-2,TRBJ2-5,-
ASSPDRMNTEAF,TRBV18,TRBJ1-1,-
ASSQNTRAKNIQY,TRBV14,TRBJ2-4,-
ASRRTGFGYT,TRBV25-1,TRBJ1-2,once
ASRTGTGGYEQY,TRBV27,TRBJ2-7,-
SVIQGSNEKLF,TRBV29-1,TRBJ1-4,-
ASSQVEGAVQY,TRBV4-1,TRBJ2-7,-
ASTLPGQKQF,TRBV5-4,TRBJ2-1,-
ASSRRQGEGNTEAF,TRBV19,TRBJ1-1,few
AWTPRRGTPNEKLF,TRBV30,TRBJ1-4,-
ASSGLASGSYEQY,TRBV4-2,TRBJ2-7,few
ASSFLGSEQY,TRBV28,TRBJ2-7,-
ASGLGSSTDTQY,TRBV12-5,TRBJ2-3,-
AWSWTGGVSTEAF,TRBV30,TRBJ1-1,-
ATKTGGATNYGYT,TRBV6-5,TRBJ1-2,-
ASSGSPSETQY,TRBV5-1,TRBJ2-5,-
ATSRDTPLQHTEAF,TRBV15,TRBJ1-1,few
ASSLGQGVQPQH,TRBV6-5,TRBJ1-5,once
AWSKTGENIQY,TRBV30,TRBJ2-4,-
SVDREYTDTQY,TRBV29-1,TRBJ2-3,-
ASRGLAGAYNEQF,TRBV2,TRBJ2-1,-
ASGQQGSYEQY,TRBV10-2,TRBJ2-7,-
ASSLTGTGAGNTIY,TRBV14,TRBJ1-3,-
ASRSGTGGPYEQY,TRBV5-4,TRBJ2-7,-
ASSVGQGVHEQY,TRBV9,TRBJ2-7,-
ASSESGTANTEAF,TRBV9,TRBJ1-1,-
ATQRDRDQPQH,TRBV7-8,TRBJ1-5,-
SVAPGTGSNQPQH,TRBV29-1,TRBJ1-5,-
ASTGTVNYGYT,TRBV2,TRBJ1-2,-
ASRGTGTHQPQH,TRBV6-5,TRBJ1-5,once
ASSDGEREWDTQY,TRBV28,TRBJ2-3,few
ASSSPGTGIYEQY,TRBV5-6,TRBJ2-7,-
ASSPTAQATQY,TRBV7-2,TRBJ2-5,-
AAGSKFGTIY,TRBV7-9,TRBJ1-3,-
SVVGATEAF,TRBV29-1,TRBJ1-1,-
ASSSPGAKYNEQF,TRBV7-7,TRBJ2-1,-
ASSSDVGTGSGHTQY,TRBV7-6,TRBJ2-3,-
ASSVVLAGTEQY,TRBV2,TRBJ2-7,few
AIAGLAGHTYEQY,TRBV10-3,TRBJ2-7,-
ASSVGVRGGLNTEAF,TRBV9,TRBJ1-1,-